These 27 T cell receptor beta chains were sequenced from one sample in a study of molecular identifiers for immune sequencing clone quantification. MiXCR, applied by TCRdb to the PCR reads, yields one record per CDR3 protein. Found here are 550,000 to 750,000 distinct CDR3 sequences, about 20% of them singletons; the top ten hold about 0.9%. Material: naive CD8+ T cells from blood, with Jurkat cell RNA spiked in. The subset here: FACS-sorted CD8+CD4-CCR7+CD45RA+ naive T cells. Receptors originate from a human donor in good health. Some libraries in this study had Jurkat cell RNA spiked in.

The table lists this clonotype with many counts. The rearrangement links TRBV28 to TRBJ2-1; D is perhaps TRBD1 or TRBD2 (6 bases each). V lost 6 bases and J lost 0, with 15 bases in between. Germline values: CDR1 MDHEN, CDR2 SYDVKM. The CDR3 has 16 residues. The CDR3 DNA sequence: TGTGCCAGCAGCCTTCGGGGGCCGAGCTCCTACAATGAGCAGTTCTTC. Amino acids: CASSLRGPSSYNEQFF.

This clonotype occurred many times. The chain carries TRBV6-4 and TRBJ2-3; 11 nucleotides match TRBD2. This CDR3 has 17 residues. Trimming cost V 3 bases and J 5 bases; bases outside gene matches: 10. Germline CDR1 MRHNA, CDR2 SNTAGT. The CDR3 sequence is CASSDERIAGGQDTQYF. The CDR3 DNA follows: TGTGCCAGCAGTGATGAACGGATAGCGGGGGGGCAAGATACGCAGTATTTT.

This clonotype was detected ten times or more. This chain links TRBV7-9 with TRBJ2-2, with 7 nucleotides matching TRBD1. The V segment lost 1 base and the J segment 0 bases; nucleotides outside the gene matches: 5. This CDR3 has 17 residues. Germline CDR1 is SEHNR and CDR2 is FQNEAQ (reference sequence). The CDR3 DNA reads TGTGCCAGCAGCTTAGGGATGGACAGGACGAACACCGGGGAGCTGTTTTTT. Its protein is CASSLGMDRTNTGELFF.

This clonotype was seen repeatedly, ten times or more. J is TRBJ1-5 and V is TRBV4-1; possible D gene TRBD1, 6 bases. CDR1 and CDR2 from the germline V gene are MGHRA and YSYEKL. This CDR3 is built from 15 residues. Trimming left V 1 base short and J 2 bases short, with 9 bases between. The CDR3 sequence is CASSQGTAGNQPQHF. CDR3 nucleotide sequence: TGCGCCAGCAGCCAAGGGACAGCTGGCAATCAGCCCCAGCATTTT.

On this clonotype: A much larger clone is a single base away; this may be a read error. The chain links TRBV5-4 to TRBJ2-3; 9 bases are shared with TRBD1. The germline V gene has CDR1 SGHNT and CDR2 YYREEE (reference sequence). CDR3 length: 14 residues. The CDR3 here is CASNQDRGADTRYF. As DNA, the CDR3 is TGTGCCAGCAACCAGGACAGGGGCGCAGATACGCGGTATTTT.

This clonotype was counted at least ten times. The chain joins TRBV4-3 to TRBJ2-7; D could derive from TRBD1 or TRBD2 (5 bases each). Trimming removed 1 base at V and 3 bases at J, with 13 bases between. The CDR3 totals 15 residues. CDR1 is LGHNA, CDR2 YSLEER, per germline. CDR3 nucleotides: TGCGCCAGCAGCCAAGGGGCCCAGGGACGCTACGAGCAGTACTTC. Protein sequence: CASSQGAQGRYEQYF.

In the case of this clonotype: This clone may be a read error of a much larger clone one base away. The chain links TRBV7-9 to TRBJ2-7, with D possibly matching TRBD1 (5 bases). Germline values: CDR1 SEHNR, CDR2 FQNEAQ (reference sequence). The CDR3 consists of 14 residues. CDR3 loop: CASSQDSNSYERYF. The CDR3 DNA reads as TGTGCCAGCAGCCAAGACAGTAACTCCTACGAGCGGTACTTC.

Turning to this clonotype: This clone may be a read error of a much larger clone one base away. The chain employs TRBV27 and TRBJ2-2; D is ambiguous. V was shortened by 11 bases and J by 1 base, with 26 bases between the two germline ends. The CDR3 has 18 residues. CDR1 and CDR2 (germline): MNHEY, SMNVEV (reference sequence). CDR3 loop: CAGTLPGTQRENTGELFF. CDR3 nucleotides: TGTGCCGGCACCCTTCCCGGCACGCAAAGGGAGAACACCGGGGAGCTGTTTTTT.

Many counts were recorded for this clonotype. The chain links TRBV4-1 to TRBJ2-5, with TRBD2 identical over 11 bases. Germline V gene sequence: CDR1 MGHRA, CDR2 YSYEKL. This CDR3 has 17 amino acids. J gave up 5 bases and V 2 bases, and 10 bases lay outside the gene matches. The CDR3 bases are TGCGCCAGCAGCCAACTGTTCGCTAGCGGGGGGCAGGAGACCCAGTACTTC. Amino acid sequence: CASSQLFASGGQETQYF.

This clonotype was counted at least ten times. The chain couples TRBV4-1 to TRBJ2-7; tentative D call: TRBD2 (6 bases). V lost 3 bases and J lost 2, with 17 bases in between. CDR1 and CDR2 (germline): MGHRA, YSYEKL. The CDR3 runs 16 residues. The CDR3 DNA reads as TGCGCCAGCAGCCATCTCACCGGGACTCCTACCTACGAGCAGTACTTC. It encodes CASSHLTGTPTYEQYF.

The chain couples TRBV30 to TRBJ2-2, with TRBD2 as a possible D gene (5 bases). The CDR3 runs 15 residues. V gave up 3 bases and J gave up 6 bases, with 17 bases separating them. Germline CDR1 and CDR2: GTSNPN and SVGIG (reference sequence). For the CDR3, the DNA is TGTGCCTGGAGCAACGGGGAAAGAAGGTCCGGGGAGCTGTTTTTT. Translation gives CAWSNGERRSGELFF.

This clonotype was seen repeatedly, ten times or more. V and J are TRBV20-1 and TRBJ2-3; unclear D gene. The V and J ends lost 5 bases and 2 bases respectively, with 8 bases between them. The CDR3 contains 12 residues. Germline CDR1 is DFQATT and CDR2 is SNEGSKA (reference sequence). The CDR3 loop reads CSAPLLTDTQYF. The CDR3 coding sequence is TGCAGTGCTCCTCTTCTCACAGATACGCAGTATTTT.

The V call is TRBV3-2, the J call TRBJ2-2; the table's D call, TRBD2, has no DNA check behind it. TRBV3-2 corresponds to a pseudogene. The CDR3 is 17 amino acids. This chain's CDR3 is CASSQEIGSGGAGELFF. Written as DNA, the CDR3 is TGTGCCAGCAGCCAAGAGATTGGAAGCGGGGGGGCCGGGGAGCTGTTTTTT.

This clonotype occurred many times. The rearrangement uses TRBV7-6 and TRBJ2-5; D call uncertain. This CDR3 comprises 15 residues. CDR1 is SGHVS and CDR2 is FNYEAQ in the germline V gene. The V end was cut by 1 base, the J end by 2 bases, with 11 bases between. CDR3 nucleotides: TGTGCCAGCAGCTTAGTCTCGACGGTACAAGAGACCCAGTACTTC. Amino acid sequence: CASSLVSTVQETQYF.

Concerning this clonotype: A much larger clone lies one base from this, so it may be a read error. The rearrangement joins TRBV29-1 to TRBJ1-2; the match to TRBD1 covers 8 bases. The V gene's germline CDR1 is SQVTM and CDR2 ANQGSEA. This CDR3 region has 13 residues. Here the CDR3 reads CSVRTGSNYGHTF. In nucleotides, the CDR3 is TGCAGCGTTAGGACAGGGAGTAACTATGGCCACACCTTC.

This clonotype was seen ten or more times. The chain joins TRBV10-2 to TRBJ2-2; D perhaps matches TRBD1 (6 bases). V was pared by 3 bases and J by 3 bases, with 14 bases between. This CDR3 is built from 16 residues. Germline assignment: CDR1 WSHSY and CDR2 SAAADI. The CDR3 protein is CASSEGQGRYTGELFF. CDR3 sequence (DNA): TGCGCCAGCAGTGAAGGGCAGGGGAGATACACCGGGGAGCTGTTTTTT.

Comments on this clonotype: The junction shows a germline mismatch at one end, possibly a read error. The chain carries TRBV7-2 and TRBJ2-5, with D possibly being TRBD1 (5 bases). Germline CDR1 is SGHTA and CDR2 is FQGNSA. The CDR3 runs 13 residues. The CDR3 sequence: CASRAGLQETQHF. CDR3 DNA: TGTGCCAGCAGGGCAGGGTTGCAAGAGACCCAGCACTTC.

This clonotype has at least ten counts. The V gene is TRBV4-1, the J gene TRBJ2-7, with TRBD2 matching over 11 bases. Trimming removed 1 base from V and 7 bases from J; junction bases left unmatched: 6. The CDR3 contains 15 residues. CDR1 is MGHRA and CDR2 is YSYEKL in the germline V gene. CDR3 in amino acids: CASSQVLAGAVEQYF. The CDR3 DNA is TGCGCCAGCAGCCAAGTACTAGCGGGAGCGGTAGAGCAGTACTTC.

As to this clonotype: A much larger clone differs by one base, so this may be a read error. The rearrangement links TRBV5-6 to TRBJ2-7, with 7 bases lining up with TRBD1. V dropped 3 bases and J dropped 4; count of bases not matched to a gene: 4. CDR3 length: 13 residues. Germline CDR1 SGHDT, CDR2 YYEEEE. This chain's CDR3 is CASSWDSQYEQYF. Here the CDR3 DNA reads TGTGCCAGCAGCTGGGACAGCCAGTACGAGCAGTACTTC.

In regard to this clonotype: One base away lies a much larger clone, so this may be a sequencing read error. The chain carries TRBV11-2 and TRBJ2-7; D uncertain. This CDR3 region has 17 residues. Germline V CDR1 and CDR2: SGHAT, FQNNGV. CDR3 amino acids: CTSSLTPGWSSSYEQYF. CDR3 nucleotide sequence: TGTACCAGCAGCTTAACCCCCGGTTGGAGCAGCTCCTACGAGCAGTACTTC.

In its sample, this clonotype was seen a few times. J is TRBJ2-1 and V is TRBV5-1, with TRBD1 matching 7 bases. This CDR3 is 16 amino acids long. J gave up 0 bases and V 3 bases, and 6 bases lay outside the gene matches. CDR1 and CDR2 from the germline V gene are SGHRS and YFSETQ. This chain's CDR3 is CASSSTGTASYNEQFF. Here the CDR3 DNA reads TGCGCCAGCAGCTCAACCGGGACAGCCTCCTACAATGAGCAGTTCTTC.

This clonotype was seen more than once but under ten times. The chain is built from TRBV27 and TRBJ2-7; the D is unclear. Germline values: CDR1 MNHEY, CDR2 SMNVEV (reference sequence). The CDR3 extends over 15 amino acids. The ends were cut back, 0 bases at V and 3 bases at J, with 12 bases in the middle. CDR3 amino acids: CASSLSDPQFYEQYF. CDR3 DNA: TGTGCCAGCAGTTTATCGGATCCACAATTCTACGAGCAGTACTTC.

This clonotype has at least ten counts. The chain is built from TRBV7-2 and TRBJ2-1; 11 nucleotides line up with TRBD2. This CDR3 comprises 16 residues. Germline V gives CDR1 SGHTA, CDR2 FQGNSA. Trimming took 5 bases from V and 9 from J; bases not matched to a gene: 12. CDR3 in amino acids: CASSKGTSGPAVEQFF. The CDR3 nucleotides read TGTGCCAGCAGCAAAGGGACTAGCGGTCCTGCCGTTGAGCAGTTCTTC.

This clonotype was found a few times. The chain has TRBV2 and TRBJ2-3; D remains unclear. Trimming removed 7 bases from V and 2 bases from J, with 10 bases in between. CDR1 is SNHLY and CDR2 is FYNNEI in the germline V gene. CDR3 length: 13 amino acids. CDR3 residues: CASIRATTDTQYF. The CDR3 DNA is TGTGCCAGCATACGGGCCACCACAGATACGCAGTATTTT.

This clonotype has at least ten counts. The chain links TRBV7-6 to TRBJ2-7; possible D gene TRBD1, 5 bases. The V gene's germline CDR1 is SGHVS and CDR2 FNYEAQ. CDR3 length: 15 amino acids. V lost 1 base to trimming and J lost 4 bases, with 14 bases between them. The CDR3 spells CASSLDPTEQYEQYF. As DNA, the CDR3 is TGTGCCAGCAGCTTAGACCCGACAGAGCAGTACGAGCAGTACTTC.

Ten or more counts support this clonotype. The CDR3 DNA is TGCGCCAGCAGCCAAGTAATGGGGGAGAACACTGAAGCTTTCTTT. It yields the protein CASSQVMGENTEAFF. This sequence joins TRBV4-1 and TRBJ1-1; weak D call: TRBD1 (5 bases). This CDR3 contains 15 residues. CDR1 MGHRA and CDR2 YSYEKL come from the germline V gene. V gave up 1 base and J gave up 1 base, with 10 bases separating them.

This clonotype showed up many times. V gene TRBV5-5 combines with J gene TRBJ2-5, with D possibly TRBD1 on 5 matching bases. CDR1 is SGHKS, CDR2 YYEKEE, per germline (reference sequence). V was clipped by 2 bases and J by 0 bases, with 11 bases between them. The CDR3 is made up of 15 amino acids. CDR3 sequence reads: CASSLHDSHQETQYF. The DNA of the CDR3 is TGTGCCAGCAGCTTACATGACAGCCACCAAGAGACCCAGTACTTC. Full variable domain (rest looked up from reference TRBV5-5 and TRBJ2-5): DAGVTQSPTHLIKTRGQQVTLRCSPISGHKSVSWYQQVLGQGPQFIFQYYEKEERGRGNFPDRFSARQFPNYSSELNVNALLLGDSALYLCASSLHDSHQETQYFGPGTRLLVL.